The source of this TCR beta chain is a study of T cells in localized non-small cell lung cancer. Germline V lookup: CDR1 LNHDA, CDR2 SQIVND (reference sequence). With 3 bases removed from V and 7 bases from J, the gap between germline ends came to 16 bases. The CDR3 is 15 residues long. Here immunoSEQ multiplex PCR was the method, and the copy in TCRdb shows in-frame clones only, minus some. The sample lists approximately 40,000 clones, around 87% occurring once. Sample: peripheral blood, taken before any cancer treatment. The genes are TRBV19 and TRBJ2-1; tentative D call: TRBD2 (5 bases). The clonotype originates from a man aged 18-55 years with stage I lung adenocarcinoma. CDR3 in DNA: TGTGCCAGTAGTATCGTCGCTCAAACGGGAAATGAGCAGTTCTTC. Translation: CASSIVAQTGNEQFF.